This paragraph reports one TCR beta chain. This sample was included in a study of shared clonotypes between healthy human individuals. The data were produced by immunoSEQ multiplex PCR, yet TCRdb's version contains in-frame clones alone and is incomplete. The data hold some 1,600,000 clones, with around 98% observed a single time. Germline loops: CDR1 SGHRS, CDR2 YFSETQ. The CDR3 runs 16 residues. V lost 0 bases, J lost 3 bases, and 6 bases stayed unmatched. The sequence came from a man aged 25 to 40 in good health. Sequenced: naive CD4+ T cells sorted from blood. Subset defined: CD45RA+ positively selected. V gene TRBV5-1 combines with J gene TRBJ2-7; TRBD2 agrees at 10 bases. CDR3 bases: TGCGCCAGCAGCTTGGGTCCTAGCGGGAGTATCTACGAGCAGTACTTC. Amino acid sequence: CASSLGPSGSIYEQYF.